This T cell receptor beta chain originates from a study of T-cell reconstitution after alpha-beta-depleted transplantation in children. General study points: Several hundred expanded graft clones reportedly were the source of alpha-beta T cells about two months after transplant. Several patients had high TCRbeta diversity at day 60; it came from surviving recipient T cells and thymic progenitors. One year post-transplant, T-cell counts and diversity were largely derived from T cells produced anew.

On this clonotype: As yet, its antigen is unknown.

Germline V gene sequence: CDR1 SGHRS, CDR2 YFSETQ. The CDR3 contains 15 residues. The V segment lost 2 bases and the J segment 1 base; nucleotides outside the gene matches: 6. The authors prepared the TCRbeta library with unique molecular identifiers. TCRdb re-analysed the PCR reads in MiXCR, keeping a single row per CDR3 protein. In the table there are around 420,000 distinct CDR3 sequences, 15% to 20% of which are singletons. V usage is TRBV5-1 and J usage is TRBJ2-7; TRBD1 matches 7 bases. The material sequenced was PBMCs, mostly from graft donor cells, taken 360 days after TCRalphabeta/CD19-depleted stem cell transplant. The sequence derives from a boy younger than two who had a stem cell transplant for Wiskott-Aldrich syndrome, so the T cells may come from the graft donor. This CDR3 reads CASSLPGQASYEQYF. CDR3 in DNA: TGCGCCAGCAGCTTACCCGGACAGGCGTCCTACGAGCAGTACTTC.